A selection of T cell receptor beta chains follows, all from one sample in a study of regulatory T cells in long-lasting Graves disease. TCRdb ran MiXCR on the multiplex PCR reads and lists one entry per CDR3 protein. The sample contains about 620,000 distinct CDR3 sequences, roughly 15% of which appear only once. These data were also filed under a second study, of T cells in Graves' hyperthyroidism and ophthalmopathy.

This sample comprised peripheral blood mononuclear cells (PBMCs), obtained at new diagnosis, from a patient treated with antithyroid drugs. All receptors derive from a woman in her twenties or thirties with Graves disease. CDR3s include the opening cysteine and the closing phenylalanine or tryptophan. D genes are given only for firm matches. Expanded clones are given a class, and other clones once, few, many or no size at all.

abundance,d_gene,len,j_gene,v_gene,CDR3aa,CDR3nt
once,NA,15,TRBJ1-1,TRBV27,CASSFRVGPNTEAFF,TGTGCCAGCAGTTTTAGGGTAGGGCCTAACACTGAAGCTTTCTTT
many,NA,12,TRBJ2-7,TRBV6-5,CASSYSVDTEYF,TGTGCCAGCAGTTACTCTGTGGACACCGAGTACTTC
many,NA,15,TRBJ1-1,TRBV10-1,CASSELALPNTEAFF,TGCGCCAGCAGTGAGCTCGCGCTCCCGAACACTGAAGCTTTCTTT
many,NA,14,TRBJ1-2,TRBV20-1,CSASRGGQNYGYTF,TGCAGTGCTTCAAGAGGGGGGCAGAACTATGGCTACACCTTC
few,TRBD1,15,TRBJ2-6,TRBV6-1,CASRGDRSWANVLTF,TGTGCCAGCAGGGGGGACAGGAGTTGGGCCAACGTCCTGACTTTC
many,NA,16,TRBJ1-5,TRBV27,CASSLGTALRNQPQHF,TGTGCCAGCAGTTTAGGGACTGCCCTTCGCAATCAGCCCCAGCATTTT
few,TRBD1,19,TRBJ2-3,TRBV28,CASSRGRTGVVSLTDTQYF,TGTGCCAGCAGCCGGGGGCGGACAGGGGTGGTTTCATTGACAGATACGCAGTATTTT
many,TRBD2,18,TRBJ2-2,TRBV24-1,CATSDVGGLAGGTGELFF,TGTGCCACCAGTGATGTCGGAGGACTAGCGGGAGGCACCGGGGAGCTGTTTTTT
few,TRBD1,13,TRBJ1-2,TRBV18,CASSPPQGDGYTF,TGTGCCAGCTCACCACCCCAGGGGGACGGCTACACCTTC
NA,NA,15,TRBJ2-7,TRBV5-1,CASSTSGTDRYEQYF,TGCGCCAGCAGCACCTCCGGGACCGATAGGTACGAGCAGTACTTC
NA,NA,13,TRBJ2-4,TRBV9,CASSVGLENIQYF,TGTGCCAGCAGCGTGGGTCTTGAAAACATTCAGTACTTC
NA,NA,13,TRBJ2-1,TRBV9,CASSARRGNEQFF,TGTGCCAGCAGCGCCCGTAGAGGAAATGAGCAGTTCTTC
NA,NA,15,TRBJ1-5,TRBV2,CASSDNLGNNQPQHF,TGTGCCAGCAGTGACAATCTCGGGAACAATCAGCCCCAGCATTTT
many,TRBD1,16,TRBJ1-3,TRBV20-1,CSAPRTGEDAGNTIYF,TGCAGTGCTCCACGAACAGGGGAGGATGCTGGAAACACCATATATTTT